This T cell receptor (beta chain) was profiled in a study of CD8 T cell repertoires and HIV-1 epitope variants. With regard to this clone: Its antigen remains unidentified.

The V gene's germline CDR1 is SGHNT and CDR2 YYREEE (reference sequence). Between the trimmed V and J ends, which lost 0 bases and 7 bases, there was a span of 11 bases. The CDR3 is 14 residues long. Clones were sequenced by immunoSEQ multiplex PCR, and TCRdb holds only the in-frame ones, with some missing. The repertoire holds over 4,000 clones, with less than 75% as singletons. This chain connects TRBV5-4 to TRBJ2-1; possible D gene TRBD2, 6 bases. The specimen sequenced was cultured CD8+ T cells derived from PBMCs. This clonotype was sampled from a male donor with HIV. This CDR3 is CASSLGGLLNEQFF. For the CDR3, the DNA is TGTGCCAGCAGCTTGGGGGGACTTCTGAATGAGCAGTTCTTC.